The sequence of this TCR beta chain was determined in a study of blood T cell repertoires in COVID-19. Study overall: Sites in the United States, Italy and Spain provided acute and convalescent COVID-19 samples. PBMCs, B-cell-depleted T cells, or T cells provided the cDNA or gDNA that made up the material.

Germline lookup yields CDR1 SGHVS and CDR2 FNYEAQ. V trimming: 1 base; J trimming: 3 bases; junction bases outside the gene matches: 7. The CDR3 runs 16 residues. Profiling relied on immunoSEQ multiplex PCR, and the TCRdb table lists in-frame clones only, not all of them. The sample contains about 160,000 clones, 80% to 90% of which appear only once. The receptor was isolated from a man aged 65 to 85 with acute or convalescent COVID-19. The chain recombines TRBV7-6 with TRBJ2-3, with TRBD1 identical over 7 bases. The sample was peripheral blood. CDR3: CASSLGQGRVTDTQYF. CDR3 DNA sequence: TGTGCCAGCAGCTTAGGACAGGGTAGAGTAACAGATACGCAGTATTTT. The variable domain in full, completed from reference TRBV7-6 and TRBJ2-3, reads GAGVSQSPRYKVTKRGQDVALRCDPISGHVSLYWYRQALGQGPEFLTYFNYEAQQDKSGLPNDRFSAERPEGSISTLTIQRTEQRDSAMYRCASSLGQGRVTDTQYFGPGTRLTVL.